A single TCR beta chain is shown here with its context. The target antigen is unknown. The data are from a study of T cells in Graves' hyperthyroidism and ophthalmopathy. Whole-study findings and limits: Ophthalmopathy onset followed model prediction by a median around 6.6 months. Most thyroid clonotypes expanded above 0.001 were also detected in blood.

Template material for amplifying TCR beta CDR3 regions consisted of RNA transcripts. Primed by the HTBI set, a first-round RT-PCR was run on the TCR CDR3. TCRdb redid the calling of the multiplex PCR reads with MiXCR, one entry per CDR3 protein. The sample contains roughly 240,000 distinct CDR3 sequences, around 26% of which appear only once. Under 3 months was the duration of disease in ophthalmopathy patients, who also had a Clinical Activity Score of at least 3 and a NOSPECS grade of at least 4. Trimming shortened V by 0 bases and J by 5 bases, and 11 bases separated the two germline ends. This CDR3 contains 15 residues.

Specimen: blood. The chain combines TRBV12-3 or TRBV12-4 with TRBJ1-5; no clear D gene. The receptor was derived from a woman between 35 and 50 years old with Graves' ophthalmopathy. In DNA form, the CDR3 reads TGTGCCAGCAGTTTAGCGTCCGCATCTTATCAGCCCCAGCATTTT. This sequence encodes CASSLASASYQPQHF.